A single sample gave rise to the 20 T cell receptor beta chains below, sequenced in a study of T cells in Graves' hyperthyroidism and ophthalmopathy. TCR beta CDR3 region amplification was performed from RNA transcripts. Using the HTBI primer set, a first-round RT-PCR was run on the TCR CDR3. TCRdb reprocessed the multiplex PCR reads via MiXCR and lists one record per CDR3 protein. The sample holds about 640,000 distinct CDR3 sequences, about 20% seen once. The sequencing input was blood. The receptors were gathered from a man under 40 with Graves' ophthalmopathy.

This clonotype has only one observation. This may be a read error: a much more frequent sequence differs by one nucleotide. The J gene is TRBJ1-1, the V gene TRBV12-3 or TRBV12-4, with D perhaps matching TRBD1 (5 bases). The CDR3 extends over 12 amino acids. This chain's CDR3 is CANNRLNTGAFF. The CDR3 nucleotides are TGTGCCAACAACAGGTTGAACACTGGAGCTTTCTTT.

This clonotype was seen a few times. V gene TRBV11-2 combines with J gene TRBJ2-3; D is perhaps TRBD2 (6 bases). Between the trimmed V and J ends, which lost 5 bases and 1 base, there was a span of 13 bases. CDR1 and CDR2 (germline): SGHAT, FQNNGV. The CDR3 runs 15 residues. CDR3 DNA: TGTGCCAGCAGCCCTTGGGGGGACGGCACAGATACGCAGTATTTT. It translates to CASSPWGDGTDTQYF.

This clonotype came up many times. This rearrangement joins TRBV28 to TRBJ1-2; tentative D call: TRBD1 (5 bases). Germline CDR1 is MDHEN and CDR2 is SYDVKM. Trimming removed 5 bases at V and 2 bases at J, with 12 bases between. The CDR3 totals 14 residues. Written as DNA, the CDR3 is TGTGCCAGCAGTCTAGGGGCGGACAACTATGGCTACACCTTC. Encoded protein: CASSLGADNYGYTF.

This clonotype showed up just a few times. The V and J genes are TRBV7-9 and TRBJ2-3, with 8 bases matching TRBD2. Germline CDR1 SEHNR, CDR2 FQNEAQ (reference sequence). V shed 4 bases and J 4 bases; nucleotides not matched to a gene: 10. The CDR3 consists of 16 residues. The CDR3 here is CASSSGLGQYSDTQYF. The CDR3 DNA sequence: TGTGCCAGCAGCTCGGGACTAGGTCAATATTCAGATACGCAGTATTTT.

Note on this clonotype: A much larger clonotype is one base distant, so this may be a read error. The V call is TRBV3-1, the J call TRBJ2-7, with 13 bases aligning to TRBD2. Germline trimming cut 3 bases from V and 5 bases from J; bases unmatched to any gene: 4. Germline CDR1 reads LGHDT; CDR2 reads YNNKEL (reference sequence). The CDR3 totals 15 residues. CDR3 residues: CASSHGTSGTHEQYF. The CDR3 DNA reads TGTGCCAGCAGCCATGGGACTAGCGGGACCCACGAGCAGTACTTC.

J is TRBJ1-6 and V is TRBV29-1; D unresolved. The CDR3 contains 14 residues. Trimming removed 4 bases at V and 5 bases at J, with 12 bases between. Germline V gives CDR1 SQVTM, CDR2 ANQGSEA. The CDR3, as DNA: TGCAGCGTTGCAGTAGAATCTAATAATTCACCCCTCCACTTT. It is translated as CSVAVESNNSPLHF.

The chain is built from TRBV12-3 or TRBV12-4 and TRBJ2-2; D not resolved. The CDR3 has 17 amino acids. Trimming took off 0 bases at V and 6 bases at J, with 17 bases between the two ends. CDR3 in amino acids: CASSLALVQLVPGELFF. As DNA, the CDR3 is TGTGCCAGCAGTTTAGCGCTAGTACAGTTGGTTCCCGGGGAGCTGTTTTTT.

Remarks on this clonotype: With a much larger clone just one base away, this may be a read error. The rearrangement joins TRBV2 to TRBJ2-2; 10 positions agree with TRBD1. Germline-derived CDR1 and CDR2 are SNHLY and FYNNEI. The CDR3 covers 14 residues. CDR3 loop: CAGRPGTGAGELFF. The CDR3 DNA reads as TGTGCCGGCAGACCCGGGACAGGGGCCGGGGAGCTGTTTTTT.

J is TRBJ2-3 and V is TRBV9; tentatively, D is TRBD1 or TRBD2 (5 bases each). The CDR3 spans 17 residues. CDR1 is SGDLS, CDR2 YYNGEE, per germline. V was pared by 3 bases and J by 6 bases, with 23 bases between. CDR3 nucleotides: TGTGCCAGCAGCGCACCCAGATATGGCCTTAGGGACGATACGCAGTATTTT. Protein product: CASSAPRYGLRDDTQYF.

A word on this clonotype: One end of the junction fails to match germline, which may point to a read error. The chain joins TRBV7-3 to TRBJ2-1; 7 positions match TRBD2. This CDR3 region has 17 residues. CDR1 SGHTA and CDR2 FQGTGA come from the germline V gene. In nucleotides, the CDR3 is TGTGCCAGCAGCTTAACGTCTGGGCGGGAGAATCTCAATAAGCAGTTCTTC. This encodes CASSLTSGRENLNKQFF.

J is TRBJ1-5 and V is TRBV6-2 or TRBV6-3; D might be TRBD1 (5 bases). The CDR3 totals 15 residues. Germline V lookup: CDR1 MNHEY, CDR2 SVGEGT. The V gene lost 4 bases and the J gene lost 2 bases, with 12 bases spanning the gap. CDR3 in DNA: TGTGCCAGCAGTTCTCGAGGGGCGGGCAATCAGCCCCAGCATTTT. Its protein is CASSSRGAGNQPQHF.

V and J are TRBV5-1 and TRBJ1-2, with D uncertain. There are 15 residues in the CDR3. The germline gives CDR1 SGHRS, CDR2 YFSETQ. V was pared by 4 bases and J by 4 bases, with 17 bases between. CDR3 nucleotide sequence: TGCGCCAGCAGCCCAAACGGACCGATAGTCTATGGCTACACCTTC. Its protein is CASSPNGPIVYGYTF.

This clonotype was seen repeatedly, ten times or more. This chain's CDR3 is CASRDRQGENTEAFF. The CDR3 DNA reads as TGTGCCAGCAGAGATAGACAGGGAGAGAACACTGAAGCTTTCTTT. The V gene is TRBV6-1, the J gene TRBJ1-1; 7 nucleotides agree with TRBD1. CDR1 is MNHNS, CDR2 SASEGT, per germline. Trimming at V came to 6 bases and at J to 1 base, leaving 8 bases not matched to a gene. This CDR3 is built from 15 residues.

This chain connects TRBV19 to TRBJ2-1, with a weak D call TRBD2 (6 bases). The germline V and J ends were trimmed by 7 bases and 5 bases, with 18 bases remaining between them. Germline CDR1 and CDR2: LNHDA and SQIVND (reference sequence). This CDR3 region has 15 residues. CDR3 DNA sequence: TGTGCCAGTACCCCCGGGAGCTCGCCGAACAATGAGCAGTTCTTC. This gives the protein CASTPGSSPNNEQFF.

V gene TRBV7-2 combines with J gene TRBJ2-7, with D hard to call. Germline assignment: CDR1 SGHTA and CDR2 FQGNSA. Trimming cost V 1 base and J 7 bases, with 20 bases left between them. The CDR3 extends over 16 amino acids. This CDR3 reads CASSLGVAVRSREQYF. DNA of the CDR3: TGTGCCAGCAGCTTAGGGGTGGCAGTCCGTAGTAGGGAGCAGTACTTC.

This chain connects TRBV7-8 to TRBJ2-7, with TRBD2 matching 8 bases. Losses at the gene ends were 5 bases for V and 6 bases for J; bases not matched to a gene: 18. CDR3 size: 17 residues. Germline V CDR1 and CDR2: SGHVS, FQNEAQ. The CDR3 nucleotides are TGTGCCAGCAGCCCCGGGCGGGGGGTTAGCTCCACCCTCGAGCAGTACTTC. Translating gives CASSPGRGVSSTLEQYF.

The genes are TRBV28 and TRBJ1-6; 7 positions match TRBD1. The germline V gene has CDR1 MDHEN and CDR2 SYDVKM. V lost 7 bases to trimming and J lost 2 bases; unmatched junction nucleotides: 5. The length of the CDR3 is 15 residues. The CDR3 loop reads CASNYRGPYNSPLHF. The CDR3 coding sequence is TGTGCCAGCAACTACAGGGGTCCCTATAATTCACCCCTCCACTTT.

The CDR3 is CASSQALLGIEQFF. DNA of the CDR3: TGTGCCAGCAGCCAGGCCCTCCTCGGGATCGAGCAGTTCTTC. The gene calls are TRBV4-2 and TRBJ2-1; D may be TRBD2 (5 bases). Trimming left V 3 bases short and J 10 bases short, with 16 bases between. This CDR3 spans 14 amino acids. The germline CDR1 and CDR2 sequences are LGHNA and YNFKEQ.

This clonotype appeared many times. The rearrangement uses TRBV30 and TRBJ2-2; D perhaps matches TRBD2 (5 bases). Per the germline V gene, CDR1 is GTSNPN and CDR2 is SVGIG (reference sequence). Trimming pared 0 bases from V and 7 bases from J, leaving 18 bases between. This CDR3 comprises 16 residues. CDR3 protein: CAWSVARQRRGGELFF. The CDR3 bases are TGTGCCTGGAGTGTAGCGCGTCAGCGGCGAGGCGGGGAGCTGTTTTTT. Variable domain in full (rest from reference TRBV30 and TRBJ2-2): SQTIHQWPATLVQPVGSPLSLECTVEGTSNPNLYWYRQAAGRGLQLLFYSVGIGQISSEVPQNLSASRPQDRQFILSSKKLLLSDSGFYLCAWSVARQRRGGELFFGEGSRLTVL.

In nucleotides, the CDR3 is TGTGCCAGCAGTTTAGGGTGGGGGGGCAGGGCGAACTATGGCTACACCTTC. It specifies CASSLGWGGRANYGYTF. The chain employs TRBV28 and TRBJ1-2; possibly TRBD1 for D (6 bases). Germline CDR1 and CDR2: MDHEN and SYDVKM. V lost 2 bases to trimming and J lost 2 bases, with 18 bases between them. There are 17 residues in the CDR3.